This T cell receptor (beta chain) stems from a study of shared clonotypes between healthy human individuals. This CDR3 is built from 11 residues. V dropped 4 bases and J dropped 16; count of bases not matched to a gene: 7. In germline, CDR1 is SGHTS, CDR2 YDEGEE. Repertoires were generated with immunoSEQ multiplex PCR, while TCRdb's copy carries only in-frame clones and drops some. The sample yields approximately 2.3 million clones, 85% to 95% seen once. This TCR was sampled from a man in his late teens or twenties in good health. Some clones in this sample may be carry-over from other donors' samples. Source material: naive CD4+ T cells from PBMCs. Subset here: CD45RA+ positively selected. This chain uses TRBV5-8 with TRBJ1-4; 7 nucleotides match TRBD1. The CDR3 spells CASSHRQGPFF. In nucleotides, the CDR3 is TGTGCCAGCAGCCATAGACAGGGCCCGTTTTTT.